A selection of T cell receptor beta chains follows, all from one sample in a study of Graves' ophthalmopathy and Graves' hyperthyroidism. Using its own MiXCR run on the multiplex PCR reads, TCRdb lists one record per CDR3 protein. This sample carries a few hundred thousand distinct CDR3 sequences, roughly 17% of them seen once, and the ten largest clones take 2.4%. The sequencing input was peripheral blood. The receptors derive from an adult woman with stable Graves' hyperthyroidism. Both conserved end residues are part of each CDR3. D genes are given only for firm matches. Clone sizes are given selectively: once, few, many, or a class where the clone is expanded.

J | V | size | D | CDR3 | DNA
TRBJ2-6 | TRBV5-1 | many | - | CASSLGALGANVLTF | TGCGCCAGCAGCTTGGGGGCGCTCGGGGCCAACGTCCTGACTTTC
TRBJ1-2 | TRBV6-1 | - | TRBD1 | CASTGPGQGGYGYTF | TGTGCCAGCACAGGGCCGGGGCAGGGGGGCTATGGCTACACCTTC
TRBJ1-1 | TRBV28 | - | TRBD1 | CASSSPGQEAFF | TGTGCCAGCAGTTCACCGGGACAGGAGGCTTTCTTT
TRBJ1-2 | TRBV27 | many | TRBD1 | CASSLDRSNYGYTF | TGTGCCAGCAGTTTGGACAGGTCCAACTATGGCTACACCTTC
TRBJ1-6 | TRBV12-5 | many | - | CASQEPFSPLHF | TGTGCTAGTCAGGAACCATTTTCACCCCTCCACTTT
TRBJ1-1 | TRBV20-1 | many | - | CSGPVRGGNEAFF | TGCAGTGGTCCCGTACGGGGCGGCAATGAAGCTTTCTTT
TRBJ2-5 | TRBV29-1 | - | - | CSIDPKETQYF | TGCAGTATAGACCCAAAAGAGACCCAGTACTTC
TRBJ1-2 | TRBV12-3/TRBV12-4 | many | - | CASSVEKIYGYTF | TGTGCCAGCAGTGTAGAAAAGATCTATGGCTACACCTTC
TRBJ2-7 | TRBV6-9 | many | TRBD1 | CASSFPGGQNYEQYF | TGTGCCAGCAGTTTTCCTGGGGGACAGAACTACGAGCAGTACTTC
TRBJ2-2 | TRBV29-1 | many | - | CSVAAGAGELFF | TGCAGCGTTGCAGCAGGCGCCGGGGAGCTGTTTTTT
TRBJ2-2 | TRBV7-6 | many | - | CASSFVQGGELFF | TGTGCCAGCAGCTTTGTGCAAGGCGGGGAGCTGTTTTTT
TRBJ2-7 | TRBV10-3 | many | TRBD2 | CAISGLADTYEQYF | TGTGCCATCAGTGGACTAGCGGACACCTACGAGCAGTACTTC
TRBJ2-7 | TRBV27 | many | TRBD2 | CASSHGLAGAYEQYF | TGTGCCAGCAGTCACGGACTAGCGGGGGCCTACGAGCAGTACTTC
TRBJ2-7 | TRBV13 | many | - | CASSLAGKSSYEQYF | TGTGCCAGCAGCTTAGCAGGCAAGAGCTCCTACGAGCAGTACTTC
TRBJ1-4 | TRBV7-2 | few | - | CASSLVAGFNEKLFF | TGTGCCAGCAGCTTAGTGGCAGGCTTTAATGAAAAACTGTTTTTT
TRBJ1-2 | TRBV28 | many | - | CASSFRQGINYGYTF | TGTGCCAGCAGTTTTCGGCAGGGGATAAACTATGGCTACACCTTC
TRBJ2-7 | TRBV19 | many | - | CASSIGTTYEQYF | TGTGCCAGTAGTATAGGGACAACCTACGAGCAGTACTTC
TRBJ2-7 | TRBV28 | many | TRBD1 | CASSFLGQGSSYEQYF | TGTGCCAGCAGTTTTCTGGGACAGGGGAGCTCCTACGAGCAGTACTTC
TRBJ2-7 | TRBV12-3/TRBV12-4 | many | - | CASSPRDRLQYF | TGTGCCAGCAGTCCGCGGGACCGCCTGCAGTACTTC
TRBJ2-5 | TRBV5-6 | many | - | CASSSKVTYTETQYF | TGTGCCAGCAGCTCGAAAGTGACTTATACGGAGACCCAGTACTTC
TRBJ2-4 | TRBV11-1 | once | TRBD1 | CASSRDSPGQLAKNSKYF | TGTGCCAGCAGCCGTGACTCTCCGGGACAGCTAGCCAAAAACAGTAAGTACTTC
TRBJ2-6 | TRBV4-1 | - | - | CASSQGGLSGANVLTF | TGCGCCAGCAGCCAAGGGGGATTGTCTGGGGCCAACGTCCTGACTTTC
TRBJ1-1 | TRBV10-3 | - | - | CAIRWTENTEAFF | TGTGCCATCAGATGGACAGAAAACACTGAAGCTTTCTTT
TRBJ2-7 | TRBV20-1 | many | TRBD1 | CSAIKPGQLYYEQYF | TGCAGTGCTATCAAGCCGGGACAGCTCTACTACGAGCAGTACTTC
TRBJ1-1 | TRBV7-9 | - | TRBD1 | CASSTRQGVAEAFF | TGTGCCAGCAGCACCCGACAGGGTGTCGCTGAAGCTTTCTTT
TRBJ2-3 | TRBV29-1 | many | - | CSVVSSTDTQYF | TGCAGCGTTGTATCCAGCACAGATACGCAGTATTTT
TRBJ1-5 | TRBV28 | few | - | CASSLFGAPQPQHF | TGTGCCAGCAGTTTATTCGGGGCACCTCAGCCCCAGCATTTT
TRBJ2-7 | TRBV7-3 | many | - | CASSFWQGPYEQYF | TGTGCCAGCAGCTTTTGGCAGGGGCCCTACGAGCAGTACTTC
TRBJ2-5 | TRBV12-3/TRBV12-4 | - | TRBD2 | CASSFRLSGGLAETQYF | TGTGCCAGCAGTTTCCGGCTCAGCGGGGGGTTGGCGGAGACCCAGTACTTC
TRBJ2-7 | TRBV12-3/TRBV12-4 | many | TRBD2 | CASSPAGGTFYEQYF | TGTGCCAGCAGTCCCGCGGGAGGAACCTTCTACGAGCAGTACTTC
TRBJ1-5 | TRBV20-1 | many | TRBD1 | CSAMAGGQPQHF | TGCAGTGCTATGGCAGGGGGTCAGCCCCAGCATTTT
TRBJ2-7 | TRBV6-6 | many | TRBD1 | CASSYPSTGTYEQYF | TGTGCCAGCAGTTACCCCTCGACAGGGACCTACGAGCAGTACTTC
TRBJ2-2 | TRBV19 | - | TRBD2 | CASSIRLAGRTGELFF | TGTGCCAGTAGTATCCGACTAGCGGGGAGGACCGGGGAGCTGTTTTTT
TRBJ2-7 | TRBV4-3 | many | TRBD1 | CASSQDWTGGYEQYF | TGCGCCAGCAGCCAAGATTGGACAGGGGGATACGAGCAGTACTTC
TRBJ2-2 | TRBV19 | few | TRBD2 | CASSIDLAGGAGELFF | TGTGCCAGTAGTATAGATCTAGCGGGGGGAGCCGGGGAGCTGTTTTTT
TRBJ1-1 | TRBV12-3/TRBV12-4 | - | - | CASSLIWVGPIIEAFF | TGTGCCAGCAGTTTAATCTGGGTTGGGCCGATCATTGAAGCTTTCTTT
TRBJ2-7 | TRBV7-2 | many | - | CASSLAYQGGYEQYF | TGTGCCAGCAGCCTAGCTTATCAGGGAGGCTACGAGCAGTACTTC
TRBJ1-1 | TRBV7-3 | - | - | CASSSGKGRGNTEAFF | TGTGCCAGCAGCTCCGGGAAGGGCAGGGGGAACACTGAAGCTTTCTTT
TRBJ1-1 | TRBV5-1 | many | - | CASSLDGGFLFF | TGCGCCAGCAGCTTGGATGGGGGTTTTCTCTTCTTT
TRBJ1-1 | TRBV6-2/TRBV6-3 | many | - | CASSWGDTEAFF | TGTGCCAGCAGTTGGGGGGACACTGAAGCTTTCTTT
TRBJ1-5 | TRBV6-1 | few | TRBD1 | CASSGGQGSNQPQHF | TGTGCCAGCAGTGGCGGACAGGGGAGCAATCAGCCCCAGCATTTT
TRBJ1-1 | TRBV28 | - | TRBD1 | CAGRTGVVNTEAFF | TGTGCCGGCAGAACAGGGGTGGTGAACACTGAAGCTTTCTTT
TRBJ2-7 | TRBV7-8 | many | TRBD2 | CASTPGSGSSYEQYF | TGTGCCAGCACTCCCGGTAGCGGGAGTTCCTACGAGCAGTACTTC
TRBJ2-7 | TRBV9 | many | - | CASTPGQRNYEQYF | TGTGCCAGCACCCCCGGACAAAGGAACTACGAGCAGTACTTC
TRBJ2-7 | TRBV19 | many | TRBD1 | CASSIRRDRDYEQYF | TGTGCCAGTAGTATTCGACGGGACAGAGACTACGAGCAGTACTTC
TRBJ2-7 | TRBV4-1 | many | - | CASSQGQGRVEQYF | TGCGCCAGCAGCCAAGGACAGGGGAGGGTCGAGCAGTACTTC
TRBJ2-2 | TRBV10-3 | few | TRBD2 | CATSREVAGAGELFF | TGTGCCACCTCCCGGGAGGTAGCGGGAGCCGGGGAGCTGTTTTTT
TRBJ2-5 | TRBV12-3/TRBV12-4 | - | - | CASSLSSRVPVQETQYF | TGTGCCAGCAGTTTAAGCTCCCGGGTACCGGTCCAAGAGACCCAGTACTTC
TRBJ2-2 | TRBV7-8 | many | - | CASSLGPGTDKNTGELFF | TGTGCCAGCAGCTTAGGTCCTGGAACAGATAAAAACACCGGGGAGCTGTTTTTT
TRBJ1-5 | TRBV15 | many | - | CATSRGRGQSSNQPQHF | TGTGCCACCAGCAGAGGCCGAGGACAGTCTAGCAATCAGCCCCAGCATTTT